The next 32 T cell receptor beta chains were all read from a single sample in a study of beta chain features in type 1 diabetes. Study results and limitations: Within each of all four CD4+ subsets, Type 1 diabetes patients had TCRB CDR3s that were moderately but significantly shorter.

These receptors have no known antigen. Isolated RNA was reverse transcribed in full, so expressed TCRB transcripts were sequenced. Repertoires were generated with immunoSEQ multiplex PCR, while TCRdb's copy carries only in-frame clones and drops some. The table has 25,000 to 30,000 clones, 49% seen once. Sequencing input: stem cell memory CD4+ T cells from blood. These receptors were taken from a man younger than 45 with type 1 diabetes.

This rearrangement joins TRBV30 to TRBJ2-5; weak D call: TRBD1 (7 bases). This CDR3 spans 17 amino acids. Trimming removed 3 bases at V and 6 bases at J, with 26 bases between. Germline loops: CDR1 GTSNPN, CDR2 SVGIG (reference sequence). The CDR3 loop is CAWSSVQGGRVGKTQYF. For the CDR3, the DNA is TGTGCCTGGAGCTCGGTCCAGGGGGGCAGGGTCGGAAAGACCCAGTACTTC.

The V call is TRBV7-9, the J call TRBJ2-3; the match to TRBD2 covers 7 bases. V lost 5 bases to trimming and J lost 1 base; unmatched junction nucleotides: 9. Germline V gene data show CDR1 as SEHNR and CDR2 as FQNEAQ (reference sequence). The CDR3 is 16 amino acids. CDR3 in DNA: TGTGCCAGCAGCCCCTTAGGGGCGGGGGGCACAGATACGCAGTATTTT. This encodes CASSPLGAGGTDTQYF.

This chain uses TRBV20-1 with TRBJ1-4; the D is unclear. This CDR3 is 11 amino acids long. Per germline, CDR1 DFQATT and CDR2 SNEGSKA (reference sequence). Trimming removed 5 bases at V and 8 bases at J, with 9 bases between. The CDR3: CSADYAEKLFF. The CDR3 DNA reads TGCAGTGCTGATTACGCGGAAAAACTGTTTTTT.

The table lists this clone with a few counts. This chain connects TRBV19 to TRBJ2-1; D might be TRBD2 (6 bases). Germline V gene lookup returns CDR1 LNHDA and CDR2 SQIVND (reference sequence). V shed 5 bases and J shed 8 bases, with 7 bases lying between them. The CDR3 covers 11 residues. The DNA of the CDR3 is TGTGCCAGTAGTCCGGGAGATGAGCAGTTCTTC. Residues: CASSPGDEQFF.

This clone was recorded a few times. The V gene is TRBV7-2, the J gene TRBJ1-6; D is possibly TRBD1 (6 bases). Trimming removed 5 bases at V and 10 bases at J, with 12 bases between. The germline V gene has CDR1 SGHTA and CDR2 FQGNSA. CDR3 length: 13 residues. This CDR3 reads CASSTLRGSPLHF. CDR3 in DNA: TGTGCCAGCAGCACCCTCAGGGGATCACCCCTCCACTTT. Filled out from reference TRBV7-2 and TRBJ1-6, the complete variable domain reads GAGVSQSPSNKVTEKGKDVELRCDPISGHTALYWYRQSLGQGLEFLIYFQGNSAPDKSGLPSDRFSAERTGGSVSTLTIQRTQQEDSAVYLCASSTLRGSPLHFGNGTRLTVT.

This clone has only a few counts. The V and J genes are TRBV29-1 and TRBJ2-7; D is perhaps TRBD2 (6 bases). The V end lost 7 bases, the J end lost 6 bases, and 19 bases lay between the germline ends. CDR3 length: 13 residues. CDR1 and CDR2 from the germline V gene are SQVTM and ANQGSEA. Here the CDR3 reads CSALRDWGSEQYF. The DNA for the CDR3 is TGCAGCGCCCTCCGGGACTGGGGCAGCGAGCAGTACTTC.

This clone was found a few times. The chain links TRBV2 to TRBJ2-1; D is unresolved. CDR1 SNHLY and CDR2 FYNNEI come from the germline V gene. V was trimmed by 6 bases and J by 2 bases, leaving 11 bases between them. This CDR3 is built from 14 residues. The CDR3 sequence is CASSATVPYNEQFF. In nucleotides, the CDR3 is TGTGCCAGCAGCGCTACCGTCCCCTACAATGAGCAGTTCTTC.

The genes are TRBV21-1 and TRBJ2-1; TRBD2 reflects the table's D call only, with no check against the DNA. TRBV21-1 is an annotated pseudogene. The CDR3 has 17 amino acids. The CDR3 nucleotides are TGTGCCAGCAGCAAACCCCGACTAGCGGGAGGGCTCAATGAGCAGTTCTTC. Its translation: CASSKPRLAGGLNEQFF.

CDR3 DNA: TGCGCCAGCGCCCCCGGGACAGGGGTCTACGAGCAGTACTTC. Translation gives CASAPGTGVYEQYF. V is TRBV5-1 and J is TRBJ2-7, with 10 nucleotides matching TRBD1. CDR3 size: 14 residues. V lost 7 bases and J lost 3; bases outside the gene matches: 7. CDR1 and CDR2 from the germline V gene are SGHRS and YFSETQ.

The V call is TRBV15, the J call TRBJ2-5; 7 nucleotides match TRBD2. The CDR3 covers 13 residues. Germline CDR1 reads LNHNV; CDR2 reads YYDKDF (reference sequence). The V segment lost 5 bases and the J segment 3 bases; nucleotides outside the gene matches: 3. DNA for the CDR3: TGTGCCACCAGCCGGGGAGGGAAAGAGACCCAGTACTTC. Translation: CATSRGGKETQYF.

This clone was detected only a few times. The genes are TRBV25-1 and TRBJ1-1; D might be TRBD1 (6 bases). Trimming cost V 0 bases and J 4 bases, with 15 bases left between them. CDR1 MGHDK and CDR2 SYGVNS come from the germline V gene. The CDR3 covers 16 residues. The chain's CDR3 is CASSEYGGGGGTEAFF. The CDR3, as DNA: TGTGCCAGCAGTGAATATGGTGGAGGGGGGGGCACTGAAGCTTTCTTT.

V and J are TRBV6-6 and TRBJ2-7; 9 nucleotides line up with TRBD2. The CDR3 loop spans 14 amino acids. Germline CDR1 is MNHNY and CDR2 is SVGAGI (reference sequence). V was pared by 5 bases and J by 2 bases, with 4 bases of the junction left unmatched. This CDR3 reads CASSSAGGPYEQYF. The CDR3 region has the DNA TGTGCCAGCAGTAGTGCGGGGGGGCCCTACGAGCAGTACTTC.

This clone was recorded a few times. The rearrangement links TRBV5-1 to TRBJ2-4, with a tentative D call TRBD1 (6 bases). This CDR3 is built from 16 residues. Germline V lookup: CDR1 SGHRS, CDR2 YFSETQ. Trimming shortened V by 4 bases and J by 0 bases, and 14 bases separated the two germline ends. The CDR3 DNA reads as TGCGCCAGCAGCCCTGGTGGGGGCCTAGCCAAAAACATTCAGTACTTC. Translated, it gives CASSPGGGLAKNIQYF. Full variable domain (missing parts from reference TRBV5-1 and TRBJ2-4): KAGVTQTPRYLIKTRGQQVTLSCSPISGHRSVSWYQQTPGQGLQFLFEYFSETQRNKGNFPGRFSGRQFSNSRSEMNVSTLELGDSALYLCASSPGGGLAKNIQYFGAGTRLSVL.

This clone was recorded only once. The chain is built from TRBV20-1 and TRBJ1-1, with 7 positions matching TRBD1. V dropped 3 bases and J dropped 7; count of bases not matched to a gene: 2. Germline CDR1 reads DFQATT; CDR2 reads SNEGSKA (reference sequence). CDR3 length equals 11 residues. The CDR3 protein is CSASQGDEAFF. CDR3 DNA: TGCAGTGCTAGCCAGGGGGATGAAGCTTTCTTT.

The chain couples TRBV5-1 to TRBJ2-3; possible D gene TRBD2, 6 bases. CDR3 length: 16 residues. The V and J ends lost 0 bases and 2 bases respectively, with 13 bases between them. CDR1 is SGHRS and CDR2 is YFSETQ in the germline V gene. DNA of the CDR3: TGCGCCAGCAGCTTGGGGACCTCGGGGGACACAGATACGCAGTATTTT. This translates into CASSLGTSGDTDTQYF.

The chain is built from TRBV18 and TRBJ1-1, with 9 bases lining up with TRBD1. The CDR3 spans 15 residues. Germline assignment: CDR1 KGHSH and CDR2 LQKENI. The trim removed 3 bases at V and 8 bases at J, leaving 10 bases unmatched. CDR3 protein: CASSPQRDRETEAFF. In nucleotides, the CDR3 is TGTGCCAGCTCACCCCAACGGGACAGGGAAACAGAAGCTTTCTTT.

V gene TRBV7-6 combines with J gene TRBJ2-1, with TRBD2 matching 8 bases. The CDR3 has 15 amino acids. V trimming: 3 bases; J trimming: 7 bases; junction bases outside the gene matches: 8. CDR1 is SGHVS and CDR2 is FNYEAQ in the germline V gene. The CDR3 DNA reads TGTGCCAGCAGCTTCTCCAGCGGGGGCTGGAATGAGCAGTTCTTC. It yields the protein CASSFSSGGWNEQFF.

This sequence joins TRBV6-1 and TRBJ2-7; no reliable D call. Trimming took off 3 bases at V and 2 bases at J, with 8 bases between the two ends. This CDR3 has 13 residues. Germline loops: CDR1 MNHNS, CDR2 SASEGT. CDR3 protein: CASSERRPYEQYF. CDR3 DNA: TGTGCCAGCAGTGAGCGGCGGCCCTACGAGCAGTACTTC.

The genes are TRBV30 and TRBJ2-7, with 8 nucleotides matching TRBD1. There are 14 residues in the CDR3. V dropped 0 bases and J dropped 4; count of bases not matched to a gene: 5. Germline V gene data show CDR1 as GTSNPN and CDR2 as SVGIG (reference sequence). The CDR3 protein is CAWSVGTGAYEQYF. The CDR3 DNA reads as TGTGCCTGGAGTGTAGGGACAGGAGCATACGAGCAGTACTTC.

The sample holds a few counts of this clone. The V call is TRBV30, the J call TRBJ1-5; TRBD1 matches 9 bases. This CDR3 has 15 amino acids. V was pared by 3 bases and J by 2 bases, with 5 bases of the junction left unmatched. Per germline, CDR1 GTSNPN and CDR2 SVGIG (reference sequence). The CDR3 protein is CAWSADRGGNQPQHF. As DNA, the CDR3 is TGTGCCTGGAGCGCGGACAGGGGCGGCAATCAGCCCCAGCATTTT.

Here the CDR3 reads CATSNRQVSGANVLTF. As DNA, the CDR3 is TGTGCCACCAGCAACCGACAGGTCTCTGGGGCCAACGTCCTGACTTTC. The chain recombines TRBV15 with TRBJ2-6; TRBD1 might be the D (6 bases). CDR3 length: 16 residues. With 4 bases removed from V and 0 bases from J, the gap between germline ends came to 10 bases. CDR1 and CDR2 (germline): LNHNV, YYDKDF (reference sequence).

The J gene is TRBJ2-1, the V gene TRBV27; 15 bases are a match to TRBD2. The CDR3 has 17 residues. The germline CDR1 and CDR2 sequences are MNHEY and SMNVEV (reference sequence). Trimming cost V 5 bases and J 7 bases; bases outside gene matches: 9. CDR3 region: CASSRTRTSGRVNEQFF. The CDR3 DNA sequence: TGTGCCAGCAGTCGGACCCGGACTAGCGGGAGGGTTAATGAGCAGTTCTTC.

This chain connects TRBV5-7 to TRBJ2-7, with 8 bases aligning to TRBD2. TRBV5-7 is marked as an open reading frame, function uncertain. CDR3 size: 15 residues. Trimming removed 4 bases from V and 2 bases from J; junction bases left unmatched: 8. The CDR3 coding sequence is TGTGCCAGCAGCCCCAGCGGGAGTTGCACCTACGAGCAGTACTTC. Its protein product is CASSPSGSCTYEQYF.

There are a few counts of this clone. This chain uses TRBV5-1 with TRBJ2-1; 7 bases fit TRBD1. The CDR3 extends over 16 amino acids. Germline V gene data show CDR1 as SGHRS and CDR2 as YFSETQ. The trim removed 1 base at V and 0 bases at J, leaving 4 bases unmatched. The CDR3 DNA reads as TGCGCCAGCAGCTTGACAGGGGATTCCTCCTACAATGAGCAGTTCTTC. Translated: CASSLTGDSSYNEQFF.

The table lists this clone with a few counts. The rearrangement uses TRBV19 and TRBJ1-5, with 7 bases lining up with TRBD1. V lost 5 bases to trimming and J lost 2 bases; unmatched junction nucleotides: 3. The CDR3 extends over 14 amino acids. The germline V gene has CDR1 LNHDA and CDR2 SQIVND (reference sequence). CDR3 sequence reads: CASSATGGNQPQHF. The DNA of the CDR3 is TGTGCCAGTAGTGCAACAGGGGGCAATCAGCCCCAGCATTTT. The variable domain in full, completed from reference TRBV19 and TRBJ1-5, reads DGGITQSPKYLFRKEGQNVTLSCEQNLNHDAMYWYRQDPGQGLRLIYYSQIVNDFQKGDIAEGYSVSREKKESFPLTVTSAQKNPTAFYLCASSATGGNQPQHFGDGTRLSIL.

V and J are TRBV6-1 and TRBJ2-3; no definite D call. Germline V gene sequence: CDR1 MNHNS, CDR2 SASEGT. CDR3 size: 13 residues. Deletions cut 10 bases from V and 5 bases from J, with 16 bases between. CDR3 protein: CATSFLAGDTQYF. The DNA of the CDR3 is TGTGCCACCTCCTTCCTGGCAGGAGATACGCAGTATTTT.

The V gene is TRBV4-2, the J gene TRBJ2-7, with D unclear. From germline, CDR1 is LGHNA and CDR2 YNFKEQ. Trimming shortened V by 4 bases and J by 2 bases, and 12 bases separated the two germline ends. The length of the CDR3 is 14 residues. The CDR3 bases are TGTGCCAGCAGCCTCCAACTGCTAACCTACGAGCAGTACTTC. Translation gives CASSLQLLTYEQYF.

This clone was seen only a few times. The chain carries TRBV29-1 and TRBJ2-7, with 9 positions matching TRBD1. This CDR3 has 13 residues. CDR1 is SQVTM and CDR2 is ANQGSEA in the germline V gene. J lost 4 bases, V lost 1 base, and 2 bases had no gene match. CDR3 region: CSVEGQGVYEQYF. CDR3 nucleotides: TGCAGCGTTGAAGGACAGGGGGTTTACGAGCAGTACTTC.

This clone occurred a few times. This chain joins TRBV25-1 and TRBJ1-1, with D possibly TRBD1 on 5 matching bases. This CDR3 contains 15 residues. The V gene's germline CDR1 is MGHDK and CDR2 SYGVNS. Trimming removed 1 base from V and 0 bases from J, with 9 bases in between. The CDR3 DNA is TGTGCCAGCAGTGAATCGGGGGTCCTGAACACTGAAGCTTTCTTT. This codes for CASSESGVLNTEAFF.

This chain connects TRBV2 to TRBJ2-1; 7 bases map to TRBD2. CDR3 length: 13 residues. Germline trimming cut 5 bases from V and 8 bases from J; bases unmatched to any gene: 6. Germline lookup yields CDR1 SNHLY and CDR2 FYNNEI. The CDR3 region is CASSTSVIDEQFF. As DNA, the CDR3 is TGTGCCAGCAGTACTAGCGTTATCGATGAGCAGTTCTTC.

The rearrangement joins TRBV5-6 to TRBJ2-1, with TRBD1 as a possible D gene (6 bases). Trimming left V 4 bases short and J 8 bases short, with 13 bases between. Germline CDR1 reads SGHDT; CDR2 reads YYEEEE. The CDR3 is made up of 13 amino acids. This CDR3 is CASSPGTQDEQFF. In DNA, the CDR3 is TGTGCCAGCAGCCCCGGGACACAGGATGAGCAGTTCTTC. The entire variable domain, with the rest obtained from reference TRBV5-6 and TRBJ2-1, is as follows: DAGVTQSPTHLIKTRGQQVTLRCSPKSGHDTVSWYQQALGQGPQFIFQYYEEEERQRGNFPDRFSGHQFPNYSSELNVNALLLGDSALYLCASSPGTQDEQFFGPGTRLTVL.

This chain uses TRBV5-1 with TRBJ2-7; 8 bases match TRBD1. Trimming cost V 0 bases and J 6 bases; bases outside gene matches: 8. Germline CDR1 is SGHRS and CDR2 is YFSETQ. This CDR3 contains 15 residues. CDR3 nucleotides: TGCGCCAGCAGCTTGGGGACAGGGCCGACGTCCGAGCAGTACTTC. It specifies CASSLGTGPTSEQYF.